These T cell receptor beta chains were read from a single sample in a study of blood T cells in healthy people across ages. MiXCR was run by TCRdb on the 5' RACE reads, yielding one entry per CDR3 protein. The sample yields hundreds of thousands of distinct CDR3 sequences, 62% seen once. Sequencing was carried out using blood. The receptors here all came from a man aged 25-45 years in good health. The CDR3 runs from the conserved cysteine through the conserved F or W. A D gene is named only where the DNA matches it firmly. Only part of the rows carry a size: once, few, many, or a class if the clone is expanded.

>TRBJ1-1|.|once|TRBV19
CASSIAVAATEAFF
TGTGCCAGTAGTATAGCCGTTGCAGCCACTGAAGCTTTCTTT
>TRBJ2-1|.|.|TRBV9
CASSVAGVYNEQFF
TGCGCCAGCAGCGTAGCCGGGGTCTACAATGAGCAGTTCTTC
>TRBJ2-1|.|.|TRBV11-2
CASSGTVFYNEQFF
TGTGCCAGCAGTGGGACGGTCTTCTACAATGAGCAGTTCTTC
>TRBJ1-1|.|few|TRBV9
CASSPRDLNTEAFF
TGTGCCAGCAGCCCCCGGGATTTGAACACTGAAGCTTTCTTT
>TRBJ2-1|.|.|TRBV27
CASSPKGHEQFF
TGTGCCAGCAGTCCAAAGGGACATGAGCAGTTCTTC
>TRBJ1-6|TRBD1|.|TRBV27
CASRETGEPLNSPLHF
TGTGCCAGCAGGGAGACAGGGGAACCCCTTAATTCACCCCTCCACTTT
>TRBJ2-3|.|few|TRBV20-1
CSADLGDSTDTQYF
TGCAGTGCTGATCTGGGGGACAGCACAGATACGCAGTATTTT
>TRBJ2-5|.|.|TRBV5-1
CASSLDGAPDQETQYF
TGCGCCAGCAGCTTAGACGGGGCACCCGACCAAGAGACCCAGTACTTC
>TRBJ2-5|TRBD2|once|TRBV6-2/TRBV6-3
CASKGLADQETQYF
TGTGCCAGTAAGGGACTAGCGGACCAAGAGACCCAGTACTTC
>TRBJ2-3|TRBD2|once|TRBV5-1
CASSPGTNFPDTQYF
TGCGCCAGCAGCCCCGGGACTAATTTTCCAGATACGCAGTATTTT
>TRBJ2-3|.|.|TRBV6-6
CATWAREGPDTQYF
TGTGCCACCTGGGCCAGAGAGGGACCCGATACGCAGTATTTT
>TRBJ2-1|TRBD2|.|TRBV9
CASSLSGLAGTEQFF
TGTGCCAGCAGCTTATCGGGACTAGCGGGTACCGAGCAGTTCTTC
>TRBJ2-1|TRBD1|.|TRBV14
CASSPRTGADEQFF
TGTGCCAGCAGCCCCCGGACAGGGGCCGATGAGCAGTTCTTC
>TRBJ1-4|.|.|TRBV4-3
CASSQEGWGRKEKLFF
TGCGCCAGCAGCCAAGAGGGATGGGGCCGTAAGGAAAAACTGTTTTTT
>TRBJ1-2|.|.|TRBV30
CAWVHNYGYTF
TGTGCCTGGGTACATAACTATGGCTACACCTTC
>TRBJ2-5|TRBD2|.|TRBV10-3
CAISDLGERGKETQYF
TGTGCCATCAGTGATCTGGGCGAGCGGGGCAAGGAGACCCAGTACTTC
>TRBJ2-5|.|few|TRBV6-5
CASSSSTAFQETQYF
TGTGCCAGCAGTTCGTCTACGGCGTTCCAAGAGACCCAGTACTTC
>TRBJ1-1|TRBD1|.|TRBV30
CAWVPGQEQNTEAFF
TGTGCCTGGGTCCCGGGACAGGAACAAAACACTGAAGCTTTCTTT
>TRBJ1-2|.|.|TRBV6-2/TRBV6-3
CASSRDWDGGYGYTF
TGTGCCAGCAGTCGAGACTGGGACGGAGGCTATGGCTACACCTTC
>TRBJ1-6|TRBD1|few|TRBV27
CASSFFQGANSPLHF
TGTGCCAGCAGTTTTTTTCAGGGGGCAAATTCACCCCTCCACTTT
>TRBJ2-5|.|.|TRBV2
CASSEPLGDQETQYF
TGTGCCAGCAGTGAACCCTTAGGGGATCAAGAGACCCAGTACTTC
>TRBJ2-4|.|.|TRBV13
CASSSTISQEQYF
TGTGCCAGCAGCTCCACTATTTCACAAGAGCAGTACTTC
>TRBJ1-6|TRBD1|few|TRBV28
CASSFEGQGLNSPLHF
TGTGCCAGCAGTTTCGAAGGACAGGGGCTGAATTCACCCCTCCACTTT
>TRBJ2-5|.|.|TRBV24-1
CATSDPRIPRQETQYF
TGTGCCACCAGTGACCCCAGGATCCCCCGGCAAGAGACCCAGTACTTC
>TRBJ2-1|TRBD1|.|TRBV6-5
CASTRDRRNNEQFF
TGTGCCAGCACCCGGGACAGGCGCAACAATGAGCAGTTCTTC
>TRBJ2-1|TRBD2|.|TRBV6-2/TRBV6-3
CASSRTSRDEQFF
TGTGCCAGCAGCCGGACTAGCCGCGATGAGCAGTTCTTC
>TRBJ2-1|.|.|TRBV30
CAWSVEGRAQFF
TGTGCCTGGAGTGTAGAGGGACGGGCGCAGTTCTTC
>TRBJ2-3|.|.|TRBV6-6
CASSYFGAATDTQYF
TGTGCCAGCAGTTATTTCGGGGCCGCCACAGATACGCAGTATTTT
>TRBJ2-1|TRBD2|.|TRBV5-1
CASRHPGTSNEQFF
TGCGCCAGCAGACACCCCGGGACTAGCAATGAGCAGTTCTTC
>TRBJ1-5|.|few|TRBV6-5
CASSYSARANQPQHF
TGTGCCAGCAGTTACTCCGCCAGGGCTAATCAGCCCCAGCATTTT
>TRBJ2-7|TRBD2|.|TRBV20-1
CSASKLAGGTIHYEQYF
TGCAGTGCTTCCAAGCTAGCGGGGGGGACCATCCACTACGAGCAGTACTTC
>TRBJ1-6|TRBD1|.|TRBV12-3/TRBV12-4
CASSRQGSSPLHF
TGTGCCAGCAGTCGACAGGGTAGTTCACCCCTCCACTTT
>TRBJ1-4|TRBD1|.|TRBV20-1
CSARKQGAREKLFF
TGCAGTGCTAGAAAGCAGGGGGCGAGAGAAAAACTGTTTTTT
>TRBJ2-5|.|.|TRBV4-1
CASSQYSQETQYF
TGCGCCAGCAGCCAGTACAGTCAAGAGACCCAGTACTTC
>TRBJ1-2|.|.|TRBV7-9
CASSLPTENYGYTF
TGTGCCAGCAGCTTGCCGACAGAGAACTATGGCTACACCTTC
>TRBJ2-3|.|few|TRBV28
CASSIAAYPLTDTQYF
TGTGCCAGCAGCATAGCAGCTTACCCCTTGACAGATACGCAGTATTTT
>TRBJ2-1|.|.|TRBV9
CASSVGQSLSYNEQFF
TGTGCCAGCAGCGTAGGACAGTCCCTCTCCTACAATGAGCAGTTCTTC
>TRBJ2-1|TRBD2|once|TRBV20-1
CSAPLPQRGVLNEQFF
TGCAGTGCCCCGCTCCCTCAGCGGGGGGTCCTCAATGAGCAGTTCTTC
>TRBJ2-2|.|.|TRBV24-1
CATSDLPNLGASGELFF
TGTGCCACCAGTGATTTGCCCAATCTGGGGGCGTCCGGGGAGCTGTTTTTT
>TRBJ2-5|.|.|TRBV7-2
CASSWAQTQYF
TGTGCCAGCAGCTGGGCCCAGACCCAGTACTTC
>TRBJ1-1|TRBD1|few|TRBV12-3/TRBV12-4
CASRGQGEGTEAFF
TGTGCCAGCAGGGGACAGGGGGAGGGCACTGAAGCTTTCTTT
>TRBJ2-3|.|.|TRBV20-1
CSAIVRRSSTDTQYF
TGCAGTGCTATTGTAAGGCGCTCTAGCACAGATACGCAGTATTTT
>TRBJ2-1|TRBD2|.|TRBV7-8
CASSFASGPPINEQFF
TGTGCCAGCAGCTTTGCTAGCGGGCCCCCCATCAATGAGCAGTTCTTC
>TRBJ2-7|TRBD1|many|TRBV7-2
CASSSRQGRPPYEQYF
TGTGCCAGCAGCTCGCGACAGGGCAGGCCCCCGTACGAGCAGTACTTC
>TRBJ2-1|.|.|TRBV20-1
CSARVFGSYNEQFF
TGCAGTGCTAGAGTGTTCGGGTCCTACAATGAGCAGTTCTTC
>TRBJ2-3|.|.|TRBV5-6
CASSLYGALDTQYF
TGTGCCAGCAGCTTGTACGGCGCGCTAGATACGCAGTATTTT
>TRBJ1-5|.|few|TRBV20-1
CSALPQSSNQPQHF
TGCAGTGCCCTCCCCCAAAGCTCTAATCAGCCCCAGCATTTT
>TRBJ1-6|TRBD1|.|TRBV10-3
CAISENGAGGNSPLHF
TGTGCCATCAGTGAGAATGGCGCAGGGGGCAATTCACCCCTCCACTTT
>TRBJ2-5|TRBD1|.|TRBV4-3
CASSQAWTGGFETQYF
TGCGCCAGCAGCCAAGCGTGGACAGGGGGTTTCGAGACCCAGTACTTC
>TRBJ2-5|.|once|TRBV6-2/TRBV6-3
CASCGLPGGETQYF
TGTGCCAGCTGCGGCCTTCCCGGGGGCGAGACCCAGTACTTC
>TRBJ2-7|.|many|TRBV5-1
CASSPRLEGGNYEQYF
TGCGCCAGCAGCCCCCGCCTAGAGGGGGGAAATTACGAGCAGTACTTC
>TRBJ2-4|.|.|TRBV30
CAWDKYPVGGAKNIQYF
TGTGCCTGGGATAAATACCCAGTCGGTGGGGCCAAAAACATTCAGTACTTC
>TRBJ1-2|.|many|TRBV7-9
CASSLSISSNGYTF
TGTGCCAGCAGTCTTTCAATCTCCAGTAACGGCTACACCTTC
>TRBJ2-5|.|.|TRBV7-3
CASSLYGSVYF
TGTGCCAGCAGCTTATACGGTAGCGTGTACTTC
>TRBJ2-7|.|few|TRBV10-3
CAISGDQAYEQYF
TGTGCCATCAGTGGGGACCAAGCCTACGAGCAGTACTTC